This TCR beta chain comes out of a study of blood T cell repertoires in COVID-19. CDR1 SGDLS and CDR2 YYNGEE come from the germline V gene. Trimming took 3 bases from V and 4 from J, leaving 17 bases between them. The CDR3 loop spans 16 amino acids. Sequencing was performed with immunoSEQ multiplex PCR; in TCRdb, only in-frame clones are kept and a portion is missing. The sample holds over 150,000 clones, around 74% seen once. The sequenced sample was peripheral blood. The receptor was isolated from a woman older than 75 with acute or convalescent COVID-19. This chain connects TRBV9 to TRBJ1-3, with D perhaps TRBD1 (5 bases). CDR3 residues: CASSAQSGGKGNTIYF. In nucleotides, the CDR3 is TGTGCCAGCAGCGCTCAGTCCGGGGGTAAGGGAAACACCATATATTTT.